Sequencing of this T cell receptor beta chain was carried out in a study of blood T cell repertoires in COVID-19. Whole-study context: Both acute and convalescent COVID-19 samples were obtained from the United States, Italy and Spain.

CDR1 is SGHRS and CDR2 is YFSETQ in the germline V gene. The CDR3 is 15 residues long. V was cut by 4 bases and J by 0 bases, with 12 bases left in between. TCRdb's table, derived via immunoSEQ multiplex PCR, lists solely in-frame clones and lacks some. Among 150,000 to 200,000 clones listed, around four fifths were seen once. The sequencing input was peripheral blood. This chain joins TRBV5-1 and TRBJ2-3; possibly TRBD2 for D (6 bases). The sequence was obtained from a woman between 70 and 85 years old with COVID-19, enrolled during active disease. This CDR3 reads CASSSRDFSTDTQYF. The DNA of the CDR3 is TGCGCCAGCAGCAGCCGGGACTTTAGCACAGATACGCAGTATTTT.